Sequencing of this T cell receptor beta chain was carried out in a study of T cell responses to AZD1222 COVID-19 vaccine. Whole-study results and caveats: Baseline testing showed seropositivity in only five or six AZD1222 recipients. Donors were chiefly white British, with a greater number of females, and clonal diversity was perhaps underestimated.

For this clone: Its antigen remains unknown.

Sequenced by immunoSEQ multiplex PCR; TCRdb stores in-frame clones only, minus some. The sample shows about 100,000 clones, 80% to 90% of them seen only once. Germline V gene lookup returns CDR1 SGHDN and CDR2 FVKESK. The CDR3 sequence is 17 residues long. The V segment lost 4 bases and the J segment 3 bases; nucleotides outside the gene matches: 9. The clonotype was recovered from an adult who received the AZD1222 COVID-19 vaccine. The V and J genes are TRBV14 and TRBJ2-3; 11 positions agree with TRBD2. Sequences were derived from peripheral blood, sampled 28 days after the second AZD1222 dose. The CDR3 loop reads CASSLNRLAGGTDTQYF. CDR3 nucleotide sequence: TGTGCCAGCAGCCTAAACCGATTAGCGGGAGGGACAGATACGCAGTATTTT. The full variable domain, completed using reference TRBV14 and TRBJ2-3, is EAGVTQFPSHSVIEKGQTVTLRCDPISGHDNLYWYRRVMGKEIKFLLHFVKESKQDESGMPNNRFLAERTGGTYSTLKVQPAELEDSGVYFCASSLNRLAGGTDTQYFGPGTRLTVL.